Listed here are 20 T cell receptor beta chains from one sample, sequenced in a study of CD8 T cells in ankylosing spondylitis. TCRdb recomputed calls from the 5' RACE reads with MiXCR, one row per CDR3 protein. The sample lists under 950,000 distinct CDR3 sequences, roughly 19% occurring once. Which antigens these TCRs recognize remains unknown. Study conclusions and caveats: Roughly 8 highly homologous variants made up a TCR beta motif, and this motif appeared characteristic of ankylosing spondylitis blood.

Sequenced input: blood, either unsorted or a sorted T cell fraction (not recorded which). These receptors all come from a male donor with ankylosing spondylitis.

This clonotype appeared many times. This chain uses TRBV12-3 or TRBV12-4 with TRBJ2-1, with 8 positions matching TRBD1. Trimming removed 0 bases from V and 8 bases from J; junction bases left unmatched: 0. This CDR3 has 13 amino acids. CDR3 coding DNA: TGTGCCAGCAGTTTAGCGGGACAGGATGAGCAGTTCTTC. This sequence encodes CASSLAGQDEQFF.

This clonotype was seen a handful of times. This chain uses TRBV5-1 with TRBJ2-7, with D possibly TRBD1 on 5 matching bases. The CDR3 covers 13 residues. The germline V and J ends were trimmed by 1 base and 7 bases, with 12 bases remaining between them. Per germline, CDR1 SGHRS and CDR2 YFSETQ. The CDR3 sequence: CASSLYVSGEQYF. Here the CDR3 DNA reads TGCGCCAGCAGCTTGTACGTCTCAGGGGAGCAGTACTTC.

This clonotype was found a few times. The chain couples TRBV5-1 to TRBJ1-1; no clear D. V lost 4 bases to trimming and J lost 0 bases, with 13 bases between them. The germline V gene encodes CDR1 SGHRS and CDR2 YFSETQ. The CDR3 is 15 amino acids. The CDR3 here is CASSPLELMNTEAFF. CDR3 in DNA: TGCGCCAGCAGCCCCTTGGAGCTGATGAACACTGAAGCTTTCTTT. The variable domain in full, with the rest retrieved from reference TRBV5-1 and TRBJ1-1, is KAGVTQTPRYLIKTRGQQVTLSCSPISGHRSVSWYQQTPGQGLQFLFEYFSETQRNKGNFPGRFSGRQFSNSRSEMNVSTLELGDSALYLCASSPLELMNTEAFFGQGTRLTVV.

This clonotype came up a few times. The chain links TRBV28 to TRBJ1-3; D remains unclear. V lost 1 base to trimming and J lost 2 bases, with 9 bases between them. This CDR3 contains 15 residues. Germline CDR1 and CDR2: MDHEN and SYDVKM. The CDR3 bases are TGTGCCAGCAGTTTATTGGTTGGGGCTGGAAACACCATATATTTT. Translating gives CASSLLVGAGNTIYF.

Of note for this clonotype: The germline gene is not matched at one end of the junction; a read error may be the cause. V and J are TRBV6-1 and TRBJ2-3; D remains ambiguous. Germline-derived CDR1 and CDR2 are MNHNS and SASEGT. The CDR3 length is 15 residues. The CDR3 spells CACRPFSGSTDTQYF. The CDR3 region has the DNA TGTGCCTGCAGGCCTTTCTCAGGTAGCACAGATACGCAGTATTTT.

This clonotype was seen only a few times. This rearrangement joins TRBV6-2 or TRBV6-3 to TRBJ1-1; TRBD1 might be the D (5 bases). Germline lookup yields CDR1 MNHEY and CDR2 SVGEGT. The CDR3 is 16 residues long. Trimming took off 2 bases at V and 0 bases at J, with 13 bases between the two ends. The DNA for the CDR3 is TGTGCCAGCAGTTACGTCCAGGGTGGATTGAACACTGAAGCTTTCTTT. It translates to CASSYVQGGLNTEAFF.

The table lists this clonotype with many counts. The V call is TRBV12-3 or TRBV12-4, the J call TRBJ2-7; 9 bases align to TRBD2. The CDR3 extends over 15 amino acids. V gave up 6 bases and J gave up 3 bases; unmatched junction bases: 9. The CDR3 loop is CASSTGAGGSYEQYF. The CDR3 DNA reads TGTGCCAGCAGCACCGGAGCGGGGGGAAGCTACGAGCAGTACTTC.

The chain recombines TRBV28 with TRBJ2-5; 12 bases match TRBD2. The CDR3 sequence is 17 residues long. J was trimmed by 1 base and V by 5 bases; bases with no gene match: 8. Germline V gives CDR1 MDHEN, CDR2 SYDVKM. In DNA, the CDR3 is TGTGCCAGCAGTCCACGGACTAGCGGGAAGATCCAAGAGACCCAGTACTTC. Residues: CASSPRTSGKIQETQYF.

The chain uses TRBV12-3 or TRBV12-4 and TRBJ1-2; 10 nucleotides line up with TRBD1. CDR3 size: 13 residues. J gave up 7 bases and V 4 bases, and 3 bases lay outside the gene matches. The CDR3 is CASSWTGGAGYTF. The CDR3, as DNA: TGTGCCAGCAGTTGGACAGGGGGTGCTGGCTACACCTTC.

The genes are TRBV14 and TRBJ2-7; D gene uncertain. Trimming stripped 3 bases from V and 5 bases from J, with 14 bases between. Germline CDR1 and CDR2: SGHDN and FVKESK. CDR3 length: 14 residues. CDR3 residues: CASSQNITPDEQYF. The CDR3 region has the DNA TGTGCCAGCAGCCAGAACATAACCCCGGACGAGCAGTACTTC.

The chain links TRBV12-3 or TRBV12-4 to TRBJ2-6; either TRBD1 or TRBD2 may supply D (6 bases each). The CDR3 covers 17 residues. Deletions cut 2 bases from V and 3 bases from J, with 14 bases between. CDR3 in DNA: TGTGCCAGCAGTTTAAGTTCGGGGGCCCTTGGGGCCAACGTCCTGACTTTC. The encoded protein is CASSLSSGALGANVLTF.

This clonotype turned up a few times. This chain joins TRBV9 and TRBJ1-3, with D tentatively TRBD1 (5 bases). This CDR3 is built from 19 residues. Trimming took off 3 bases at V and 3 bases at J, with 25 bases between the two ends. In germline, CDR1 is SGDLS, CDR2 YYNGEE. For the CDR3, the DNA is TGTGCCAGCAGCGAGCGCCCCCCGAGGCGGGACGGGGATGGAAACACCATATATTTT. Protein sequence: CASSERPPRRDGDGNTIYF.

This clonotype was detected a few times. The chain carries TRBV29-1 and TRBJ2-3, with 9 bases fitting TRBD1. V gave up 7 bases and J gave up 4 bases; unmatched junction bases: 9. This CDR3 is 14 amino acids long. Germline CDR1 and CDR2: SQVTM and ANQGSEA. Here the CDR3 reads CSAGTGSGPDTQYF. In DNA, the CDR3 is TGCAGCGCGGGGACAGGGTCGGGCCCAGATACGCAGTATTTT.

In this sample, this clonotype turned up a few times. The V gene is TRBV9, the J gene TRBJ1-1; a possible D gene is TRBD1 (6 bases). The CDR3 covers 15 residues. Germline CDR1 is SGDLS and CDR2 is YYNGEE. Trimming cost V 4 bases and J 7 bases, with 20 bases left between them. The CDR3 DNA sequence: TGTGCCAGCAGCCCCGGCTCAGGGCTAGGGGGTGAAGCTTTCTTT. It encodes CASSPGSGLGGEAFF.

The chain combines TRBV18 with TRBJ2-1, with no clear D. The germline gives CDR1 KGHSH, CDR2 LQKENI. Trimming stripped 0 bases from V and 13 bases from J, with 13 bases between. The CDR3 sequence is 13 residues long. CDR3 protein: CASSPPLLPIQFF. CDR3 DNA: TGTGCCAGCTCACCACCTTTGTTGCCTATCCAGTTCTTC.

This sequence joins TRBV12-3 or TRBV12-4 and TRBJ2-3; D is ambiguous. V gave up 6 bases and J gave up 2 bases, with 9 bases separating them. CDR3 length: 13 amino acids. CDR3 protein: CASRSGHTDTQYF. CDR3 nucleotides: TGTGCCAGCAGATCCGGTCACACAGATACGCAGTATTTT.

The chain uses TRBV6-5 and TRBJ2-7; D not certain. The CDR3 loop spans 15 amino acids. With 4 bases removed from V and 0 bases from J, the gap between germline ends came to 13 bases. The germline CDR1 and CDR2 sequences are MNHEY and SVGAGI. This CDR3 is CASSSIGVPSYEQYF. Here the CDR3 DNA reads TGTGCCAGCAGTTCTATTGGGGTACCCTCCTACGAGCAGTACTTC.

V gene TRBV19 combines with J gene TRBJ1-2, with 8 bases aligning to TRBD1. There are 15 residues in the CDR3. CDR1 LNHDA and CDR2 SQIVND come from the germline V gene (reference sequence). The V segment lost 4 bases and the J segment 4 bases; nucleotides outside the gene matches: 8. The CDR3 is CASSTNRGGPYGYTF. For the CDR3, the DNA is TGTGCCAGTAGTACCAACAGGGGGGGACCCTATGGCTACACCTTC.

There are a few counts of this clonotype. The CDR3 here is CASSSGYKQPQHF. The CDR3 nucleotides are TGTGCCAGCAGTTCCGGGTATAAACAGCCCCAGCATTTT. The rearrangement links TRBV12-3 or TRBV12-4 to TRBJ1-5; D not certain. V lost 4 bases to trimming and J lost 7 bases, with 11 bases between them. The CDR3 runs to 13 residues.

This chain uses TRBV5-1 with TRBJ2-1; maybe TRBD1 (8 bases). Germline V gene data show CDR1 as SGHRS and CDR2 as YFSETQ. Trimming took 2 bases from V and 8 from J, leaving 17 bases between them. This CDR3 comprises 15 residues. CDR3 in DNA: TGCGCCAGCAGCTTAACAGGGGGGGCGTTCGATGAGCAGTTCTTC. It encodes CASSLTGGAFDEQFF.